The entry that follows covers one T cell receptor (beta chain) sequence. Its target is not known. The sorted Tregs were CD4+CD25+CD127-/low cells. Constant-region reverse primers amplified full-length variable regions, followed by semi-nested Nested Universal Primer A PCR. One entry per CDR3 protein results from TCRdb running MiXCR on the 5' RACE reads. The table includes around 55,000 distinct CDR3 sequences, less than 25% detected once. The CDR3 totals 17 residues. The V gene's germline CDR1 is MNHNS and CDR2 SASEGT. The V gene end was trimmed by 1 base and the J gene end by 1 base; junction bases not matched to a gene: 7. Study-wide results and caveats: Whole repertoires were not studied in the larger cohort, only one V-J beta rearrangement. In terms of TCR gene usage, tumor memory CD4+ T cells clustered together with blood and lymph node memory CD4+ cells, as well as with lymph node naive CD4+ cells.

Specimen: tumor-infiltrating Tregs sorted from the breast tumor. This TCR derives from a female donor with breast cancer. The chain carries TRBV6-1 and TRBJ2-1; 7 positions match TRBD2. This CDR3 is CASSEGGAGWSYNEQFF. CDR3 sequence (DNA): TGTGCCAGCAGTGAAGGGGGAGCGGGATGGTCCTACAATGAGCAGTTCTTC.